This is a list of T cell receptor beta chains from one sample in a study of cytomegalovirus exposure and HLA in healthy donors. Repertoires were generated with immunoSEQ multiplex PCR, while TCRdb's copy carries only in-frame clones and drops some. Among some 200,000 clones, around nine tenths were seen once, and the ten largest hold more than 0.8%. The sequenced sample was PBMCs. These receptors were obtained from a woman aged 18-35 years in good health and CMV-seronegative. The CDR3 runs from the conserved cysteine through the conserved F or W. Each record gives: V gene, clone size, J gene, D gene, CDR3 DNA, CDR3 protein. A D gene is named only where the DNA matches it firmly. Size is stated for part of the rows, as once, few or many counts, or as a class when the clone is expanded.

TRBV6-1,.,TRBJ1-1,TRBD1,TGTGCCAGTACATCCACAGGGGGCCGAAGAACTGAAGCTTTCTTT,CASTSTGGRRTEAFF
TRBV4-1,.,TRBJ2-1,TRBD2,TGCGCCAGCAGCCAGGATAGACTAGCGGGGTACAATGAGCAGTTCTTC,CASSQDRLAGYNEQFF
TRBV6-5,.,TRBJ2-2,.,TGTGCCAGCAGTTTCGTGGGCCTTCGTGGCGGGGAGCTGTTTTTT,CASSFVGLRGGELFF
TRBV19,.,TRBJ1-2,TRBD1,TGTGCCAGTAGTCCCGGGGACAGACGAGCTTATGGCTACACCTTC,CASSPGDRRAYGYTF
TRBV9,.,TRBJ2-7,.,TGTGCCAGCAGCGTAGATTTAGCGGTGGGCTACGAGCAGTACTTC,CASSVDLAVGYEQYF
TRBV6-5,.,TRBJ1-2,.,.,CASSSSGGSARYGYTF
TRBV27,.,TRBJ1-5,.,TGTGCCAGCAGTTCGACAGGAAGCAATCAGCCCCAGCATTTT,CASSSTGSNQPQHF
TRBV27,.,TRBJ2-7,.,TGTGCCAGCAGTTTGTCCGGGGTAATGGGCGAGCAGTACTTC,CASSLSGVMGEQYF
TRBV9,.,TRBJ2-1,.,TGTGCCAGCAGCGTAGCTTGGCCTAGTGTACATGAGCAGTTCTTC,CASSVAWPSVHEQFF
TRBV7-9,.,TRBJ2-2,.,TGTGCCAGCAGCCCGGACACCGGGGAGCTGTTTTTT,CASSPDTGELFF
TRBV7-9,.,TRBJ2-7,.,TGTGCCAGCAGCCATCTACCCTACGAGCAGTACTTC,CASSHLPYEQYF
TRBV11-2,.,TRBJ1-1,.,TGTGCCAGCAGCGTCAGGGATATGAACACTGAAGCTTTCTTT,CASSVRDMNTEAFF
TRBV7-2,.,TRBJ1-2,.,TGTGCCAGCAGGTCACCCAGGGTTTTGGATGGCTACACCTTC,CASRSPRVLDGYTF
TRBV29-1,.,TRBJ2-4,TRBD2,TGCAGCACTCGAGAGGGCGGGGGAAACATTCAGTACTTC,CSTREGGGNIQYF
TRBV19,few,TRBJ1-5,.,TGTGCCAGTAGTATATGGAAGGGGGGGGCGACGAATCAGCCCCAGCATTTT,CASSIWKGGATNQPQHF
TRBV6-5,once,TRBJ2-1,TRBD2,TGTGCCAGCAGTTACTCTCTGGCGGGAGGGTCCAATGAGCAGTTCTTC,CASSYSLAGGSNEQFF
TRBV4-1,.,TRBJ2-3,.,TGCGCCAGCAGCCAAACCTCACTCGGACAATCAGATACGCAGTATTTT,CASSQTSLGQSDTQYF
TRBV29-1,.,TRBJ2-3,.,TGCAGCGTTACCCGCCCGGAGGGTGGAACAGATACGCAGTATTTT,CSVTRPEGGTDTQYF
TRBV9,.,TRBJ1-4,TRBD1,TGTGCCAGCAGCGTCGCCCCAGGGGGAACTAATGAAAAACTGTTTTTT,CASSVAPGGTNEKLFF
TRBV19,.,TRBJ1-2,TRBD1,TGTGCCAGTAGTATAGCAGGGACAGAGGGATTCTATGGCTACACCTTC,CASSIAGTEGFYGYTF
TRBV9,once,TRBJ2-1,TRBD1,TGTGCCAGCAGCGTCCGGGACAGGACTTTCGATGAGCAGTTCTTC,CASSVRDRTFDEQFF
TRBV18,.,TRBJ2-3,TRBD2,TGTGCCAGCTCACCACTGTCGAGGCTAGCGGACACAGATACGCAGTATTTT,CASSPLSRLADTDTQYF
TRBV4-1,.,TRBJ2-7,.,TGCGCCAGCAGCACGGGGGGCACAGATCCTATCTACGAGCAGTACTTC,CASSTGGTDPIYEQYF
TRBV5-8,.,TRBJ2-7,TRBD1,TGTGCCAGCAGCTTCGGGACAGGGTCCTACGAGCAGTACTTC,CASSFGTGSYEQYF
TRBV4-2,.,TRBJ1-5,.,TGTGCCAGCAGCCAAGATAGGTCAGGGCATCAGCCCCAGCATTTT,CASSQDRSGHQPQHF
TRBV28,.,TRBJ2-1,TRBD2,TGTGCCAGCAGTTTTGTTAGCGGGAGTGATGAGCAGTTCTTC,CASSFVSGSDEQFF
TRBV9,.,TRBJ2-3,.,TGTGCCAGCAGCGTACCGGGTAGCACAGATACGCAGTATTTT,CASSVPGSTDTQYF
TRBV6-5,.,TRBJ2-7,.,TGTGCCAGCAGCCCCCCGGGGGTTGGCGAGCAGTACTTC,CASSPPGVGEQYF
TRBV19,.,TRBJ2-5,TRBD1,TGTGCCAGTACCTCGGGACAGGGCGAAGAGACCCAGTACTTC,CASTSGQGEETQYF
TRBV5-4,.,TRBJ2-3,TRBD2,TGTGCCAGCAGGTGGGGAGGGAGTGGAGATACGCAGTATTTT,CASRWGGSGDTQYF
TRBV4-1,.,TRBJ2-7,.,TGCGCCAGCAGCCATAATGTGGTCAGGGGCGCTGGTGGTGAGCAGTACTTC,CASSHNVVRGAGGEQYF
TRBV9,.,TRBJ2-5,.,TGTGCCAGCAGTGCCTACGGGGTCGGCGGGACCCAGTACTTC,CASSAYGVGGTQYF
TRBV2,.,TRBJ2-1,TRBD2,TGTGCCGGCAGGGATAGCGGGGCCTCCTACAATGAGCAGTTCTTC,CAGRDSGASYNEQFF